The 12 T cell receptor beta chains below come from one sample, sequenced in a study of blood T cell repertoires in COVID-19. Produced via immunoSEQ multiplex PCR; TCRdb's table is partial and in-frame only. The table shows fewer than 150,000 clones, with 80% to 90% occurring only once. The sample consisted of peripheral blood. These receptors were obtained from a woman of 80 years or more with acute or convalescent COVID-19.

In DNA form, the CDR3 reads TGCGCCAGCAGCCCCCGGACAGACTACTCAGGGGGCTACACCTTC. It specifies CASSPRTDYSGGYTF. The chain has TRBV5-1 and TRBJ1-2, with D tentatively TRBD1 (6 bases). Germline V CDR1 and CDR2: SGHRS, YFSETQ. Deletions cut 4 bases from V and 8 bases from J, with 21 bases between. This CDR3 spans 15 amino acids. The full variable domain, completed using reference TRBV5-1 and TRBJ1-2, is KAGVTQTPRYLIKTRGQQVTLSCSPISGHRSVSWYQQTPGQGLQFLFEYFSETQRNKGNFPGRFSGRQFSNSRSEMNVSTLELGDSALYLCASSPRTDYSGGYTFGSGTRLTVV.

CDR3 in DNA: TGCGCCAGCAGCTTCGTACAGGGTCGTGGCTACACCTTC. Protein: CASSFVQGRGYTF. The V gene is TRBV5-1, the J gene TRBJ1-2; maybe TRBD1 (6 bases). From germline, CDR1 is SGHRS and CDR2 YFSETQ. V shed 2 bases and J shed 7 bases, with 12 bases lying between them. There are 13 residues in the CDR3.

The chain uses TRBV7-6 and TRBJ1-2; 10 bases are shared with TRBD1. Germline CDR1 reads SGHVS; CDR2 reads FNYEAQ. The CDR3 loop spans 16 amino acids. Unmatched junction bases numbered 10, after V lost 1 base and J lost 8 bases. CDR3 nucleotides: TGTGCCAGCAGCTTAGATCGGACAGGGGGAAGAGGAGGCTACACCTTC. This encodes CASSLDRTGGRGGYTF.

The V and J genes are TRBV19 and TRBJ1-5; maybe TRBD1 (6 bases). CDR3 length equals 15 residues. Trimming stripped 4 bases from V and 0 bases from J, with 10 bases between. Germline-derived CDR1 and CDR2 are LNHDA and SQIVND (reference sequence). This CDR3 reads CASSRQENSNQPQHF. The CDR3 DNA sequence: TGTGCCAGTAGTAGACAGGAAAATAGCAATCAGCCCCAGCATTTT.

In its sample, this clone was seen once. The chain uses TRBV29-1 and TRBJ1-2; D is unclear. Germline CDR1 SQVTM, CDR2 ANQGSEA. This CDR3 has 13 amino acids. Between the trimmed V and J ends, which lost 4 bases and 5 bases, there was a span of 14 bases. CDR3 loop: CSVGEGLGYGYTF. The CDR3 DNA follows: TGCAGCGTTGGTGAGGGTCTAGGGTATGGCTACACCTTC.

The gene calls are TRBV18 and TRBJ1-3; D call uncertain. Trimming took off 3 bases at V and 1 base at J, with 16 bases between the two ends. The CDR3 consists of 17 residues. Germline V gene sequence: CDR1 KGHSH, CDR2 LQKENI. The CDR3 nucleotides read TGTGCCAGCTCACCCAGTCAACTTCGGGATTCTGGAAACACCATATATTTT. Translating it yields CASSPSQLRDSGNTIYF.

The gene calls are TRBV18 and TRBJ1-1; weak D call: TRBD1 (6 bases). V was pared by 6 bases and J by 3 bases, with 26 bases between. The CDR3 is 18 amino acids. CDR1 is KGHSH, CDR2 LQKENI, per germline. CDR3 DNA sequence: TGTGCCAGCTCCCCAAACAGTTTGGGGTACAGGGTTTACACTGAAGCTTTCTTT. Residues: CASSPNSLGYRVYTEAFF.

This chain connects TRBV9 to TRBJ1-2; maybe TRBD1 (6 bases). V was shortened by 3 bases and J by 2 bases, with 17 bases between the two germline ends. CDR1 SGDLS and CDR2 YYNGEE come from the germline V gene. CDR3 length: 16 residues. The CDR3 coding sequence is TGTGCCAGCAGCGCATCCGGGACAAATGTCAACTATGGCTACACCTTC. It translates to CASSASGTNVNYGYTF.

Worth noting for this clone: The identical CDR3 is also encoded by other nucleotide sequences in the sample. The CDR3 loop reads CASSGTSGETQYF. The CDR3 DNA follows: TGCGCCAGCAGCGGGACTAGCGGGGAGACCCAGTACTTC. The rearrangement links TRBV5-1 to TRBJ2-5; 12 bases agree with TRBD2. This CDR3 comprises 13 residues. V was pared by 4 bases and J by 5 bases, with 0 bases of the junction left unmatched. Germline lookup yields CDR1 SGHRS and CDR2 YFSETQ.

A few counts support this clone. This chain uses TRBV4-3 with TRBJ1-2; D remains unclear. V was cut by 2 bases and J by 6 bases, with 16 bases left in between. The length of the CDR3 is 15 residues. Germline-derived CDR1 and CDR2 are LGHNA and YSLEER. CDR3 bases: TGCGCCAGCAGCCAACCGCCCCCGGGGAGGAATGGCTACACCTTC. This gives the protein CASSQPPPGRNGYTF.

The chain couples TRBV7-3 to TRBJ2-1; possibly TRBD2 for D (7 bases). This CDR3 spans 15 amino acids. Germline V CDR1 and CDR2: SGHTA, FQGTGA. V was pared by 5 bases and J by 8 bases, with 19 bases between. The CDR3 DNA sequence: TGTGCCAGCAGCCTCTCCGAGGGGGGGGCGGATGAGCAGTTCTTC. This codes for CASSLSEGGADEQFF.

This chain uses TRBV30 with TRBJ1-2; D is unresolved. The ends were cut back, 1 base at V and 3 bases at J, with 12 bases in the middle. The CDR3 is 14 amino acids. Germline V CDR1 and CDR2: GTSNPN, SVGIG (reference sequence). The CDR3 region is CAWSAGGGDYGYTF. The CDR3 nucleotides read TGTGCCTGGAGTGCAGGAGGAGGCGACTATGGCTACACCTTC.